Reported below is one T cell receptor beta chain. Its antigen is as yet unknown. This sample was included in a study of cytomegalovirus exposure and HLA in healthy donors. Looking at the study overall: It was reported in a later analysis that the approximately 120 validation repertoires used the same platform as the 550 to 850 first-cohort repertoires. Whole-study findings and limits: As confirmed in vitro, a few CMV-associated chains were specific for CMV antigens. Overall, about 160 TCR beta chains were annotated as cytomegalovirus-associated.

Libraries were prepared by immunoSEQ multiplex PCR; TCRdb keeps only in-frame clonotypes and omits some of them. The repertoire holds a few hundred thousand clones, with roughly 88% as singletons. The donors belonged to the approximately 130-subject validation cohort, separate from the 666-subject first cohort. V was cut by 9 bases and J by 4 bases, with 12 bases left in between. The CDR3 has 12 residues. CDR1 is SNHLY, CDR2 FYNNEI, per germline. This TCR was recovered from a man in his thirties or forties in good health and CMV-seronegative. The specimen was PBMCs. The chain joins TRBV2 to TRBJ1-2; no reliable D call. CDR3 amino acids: CASKQSLYGYTF. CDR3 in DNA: TGTGCCAGTAAACAGAGTCTCTATGGCTACACCTTC.